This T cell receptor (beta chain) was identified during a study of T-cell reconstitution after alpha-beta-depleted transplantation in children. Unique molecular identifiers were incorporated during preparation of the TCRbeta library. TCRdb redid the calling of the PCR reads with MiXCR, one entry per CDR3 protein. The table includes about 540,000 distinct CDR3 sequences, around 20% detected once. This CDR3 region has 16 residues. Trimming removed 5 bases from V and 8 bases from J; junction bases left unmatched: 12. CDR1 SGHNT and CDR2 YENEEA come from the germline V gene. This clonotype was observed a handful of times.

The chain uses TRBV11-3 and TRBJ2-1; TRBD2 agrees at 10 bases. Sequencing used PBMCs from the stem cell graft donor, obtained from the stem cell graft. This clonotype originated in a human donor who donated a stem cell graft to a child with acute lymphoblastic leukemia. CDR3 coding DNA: TGTGCCAGCAGCCCGCGGACTAGCGGTTCTTTCTATGAGCAGTTCTTC. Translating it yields CASSPRTSGSFYEQFF.